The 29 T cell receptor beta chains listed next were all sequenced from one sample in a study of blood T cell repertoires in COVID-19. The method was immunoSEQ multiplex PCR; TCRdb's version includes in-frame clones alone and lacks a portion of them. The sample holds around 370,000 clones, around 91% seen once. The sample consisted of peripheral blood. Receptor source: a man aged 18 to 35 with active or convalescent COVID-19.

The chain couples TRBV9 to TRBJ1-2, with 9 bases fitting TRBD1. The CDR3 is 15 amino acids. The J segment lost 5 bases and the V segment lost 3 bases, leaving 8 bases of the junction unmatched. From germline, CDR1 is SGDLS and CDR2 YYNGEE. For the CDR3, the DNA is TGTGCCAGCAGCGGAACAACAGGGGGCGGGTATGGCTACACCTTC. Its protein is CASSGTTGGGYGYTF. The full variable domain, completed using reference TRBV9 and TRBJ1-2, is DSGVTQTPKHLITATGQRVTLRCSPRSGDLSVYWYQQSLDQGLQFLIQYYNGEERAKGNILERFSAQQFPDLHSELNLSSLELGDSALYFCASSGTTGGGYGYTFGSGTRLTVV.

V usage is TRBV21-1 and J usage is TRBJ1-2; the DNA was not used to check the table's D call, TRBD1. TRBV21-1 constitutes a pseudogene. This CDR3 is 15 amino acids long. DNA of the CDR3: TGTGCCAGCAGCAAAGATTTGGCCAGGGACTATGGCTACACCTTC. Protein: CASSKDLARDYGYTF.

The DNA for the CDR3 is TGTGCCAGCAGTGGGACAGCGAACACCGGGGAGCTGTTTTTT. It is translated as CASSGTANTGELFF. J is TRBJ2-2 and V is TRBV2; D might be TRBD1 (6 bases). Trimming took off 4 bases at V and 0 bases at J, with 6 bases between the two ends. This CDR3 region has 14 residues. From germline, CDR1 is SNHLY and CDR2 FYNNEI.

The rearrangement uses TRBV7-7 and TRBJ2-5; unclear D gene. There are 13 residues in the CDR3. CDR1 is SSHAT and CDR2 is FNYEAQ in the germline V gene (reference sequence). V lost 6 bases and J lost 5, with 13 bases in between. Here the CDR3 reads CASSPTWVETQYF. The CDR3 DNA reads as TGTGCCAGCAGTCCGACTTGGGTCGAGACCCAGTACTTC. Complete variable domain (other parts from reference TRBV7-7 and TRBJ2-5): GAGVSQSPRYKVTKRGQDVTLRCDPISSHATLYWYQQALGQGPEFLTYFNYEAQPDKSGLPSDRFSAERPEGSISTLTIQRTEQRDSAMYRCASSPTWVETQYFGPGTRLLVL.

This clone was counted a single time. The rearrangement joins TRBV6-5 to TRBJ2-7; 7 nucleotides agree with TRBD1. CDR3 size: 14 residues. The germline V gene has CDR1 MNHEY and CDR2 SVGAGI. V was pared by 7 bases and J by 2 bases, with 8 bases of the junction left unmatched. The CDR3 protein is CASIAAGGTYEQYF. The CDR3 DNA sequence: TGTGCCAGCATTGCGGCAGGGGGAACCTACGAGCAGTACTTC.

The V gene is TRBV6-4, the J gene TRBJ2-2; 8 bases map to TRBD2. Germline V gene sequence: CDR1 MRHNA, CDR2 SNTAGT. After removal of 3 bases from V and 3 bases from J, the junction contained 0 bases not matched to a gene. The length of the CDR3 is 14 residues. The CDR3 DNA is TGTGCCAGCAGTGAAGCGGGGGACACCGGGGAGCTGTTTTTT. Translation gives CASSEAGDTGELFF.

DNA for the CDR3: TGTGCCAGCACCTTTCTAGGAGCCGCGAACACTGAAGCTTTCTTT. Translating gives CASTFLGAANTEAFF. The V gene is TRBV2, the J gene TRBJ1-1; D is unresolved. Trimming left V 7 bases short and J 1 base short, with 16 bases between. The V gene's germline CDR1 is SNHLY and CDR2 FYNNEI. This CDR3 contains 15 residues. Drawing the rest from reference TRBV2 and TRBJ1-1, the complete variable domain is EPEVTQTPSHQVTQMGQEVILRCVPISNHLYFYWYRQILGQKVEFLVSFYNNEISEKSEIFDDQFSVERPDGSNFTLKIRSTKLEDSAMYFCASTFLGAANTEAFFGQGTRLTVV.

The CDR3 DNA reads TGCGCCAGCAGCCAACCTATACAGGGGGCGCCGAACACCGGGGAGCTGTTTTTT. As protein: CASSQPIQGAPNTGELFF. V and J are TRBV4-1 and TRBJ2-2; 9 bases map to TRBD1. The germline gives CDR1 MGHRA, CDR2 YSYEKL. The CDR3 covers 18 residues. Trimming at V came to 2 bases and at J to 0 bases, leaving 7 bases not matched to a gene.

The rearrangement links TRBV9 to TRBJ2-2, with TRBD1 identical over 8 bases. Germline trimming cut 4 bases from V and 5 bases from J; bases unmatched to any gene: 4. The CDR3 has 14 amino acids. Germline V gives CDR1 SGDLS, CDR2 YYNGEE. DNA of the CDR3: TGTGCCAGCAGCCCAAGACAGGGGACCGGGGAGCTGTTTTTT. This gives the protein CASSPRQGTGELFF.

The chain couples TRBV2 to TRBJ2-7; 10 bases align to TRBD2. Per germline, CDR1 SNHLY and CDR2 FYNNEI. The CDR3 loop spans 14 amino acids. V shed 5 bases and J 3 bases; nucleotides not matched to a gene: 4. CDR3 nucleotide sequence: TGTGCCAGCAGTAGGACTAGCGGCGTCTACGAGCAGTACTTC. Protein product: CASSRTSGVYEQYF.

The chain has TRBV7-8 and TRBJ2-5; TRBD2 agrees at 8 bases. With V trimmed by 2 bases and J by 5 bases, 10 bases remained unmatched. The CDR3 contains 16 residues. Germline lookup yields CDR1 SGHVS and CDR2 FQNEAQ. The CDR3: CASSLSPGGAGETQYF. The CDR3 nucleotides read TGTGCCAGCAGCTTATCGCCCGGGGGGGCCGGGGAGACCCAGTACTTC.

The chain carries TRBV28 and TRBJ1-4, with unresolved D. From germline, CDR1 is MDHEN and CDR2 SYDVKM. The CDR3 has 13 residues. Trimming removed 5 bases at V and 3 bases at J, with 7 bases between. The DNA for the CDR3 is TGTGCCAGCAGTCCCCCGGCTAATGAAAAACTGTTTTTT. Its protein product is CASSPPANEKLFF.

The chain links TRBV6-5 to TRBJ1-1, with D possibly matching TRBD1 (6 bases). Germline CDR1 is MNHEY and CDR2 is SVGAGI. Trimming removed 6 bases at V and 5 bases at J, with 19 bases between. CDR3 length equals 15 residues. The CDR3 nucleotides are TGTGCCAGCAGCCCCCAGGTGGGGGGGCGGACTGAAGCTTTCTTT. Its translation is CASSPQVGGRTEAFF.

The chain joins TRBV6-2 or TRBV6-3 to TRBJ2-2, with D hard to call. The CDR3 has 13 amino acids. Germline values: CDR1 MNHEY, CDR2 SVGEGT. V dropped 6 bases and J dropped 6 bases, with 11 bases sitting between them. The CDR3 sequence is CASSTTPAGELFF. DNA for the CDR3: TGTGCCAGCAGCACAACGCCTGCCGGGGAGCTGTTTTTT.

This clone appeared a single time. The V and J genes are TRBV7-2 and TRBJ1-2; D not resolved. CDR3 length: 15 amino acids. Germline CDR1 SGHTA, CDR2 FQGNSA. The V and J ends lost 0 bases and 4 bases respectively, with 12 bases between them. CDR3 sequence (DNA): TGTGCCAGCAGCTTAGCGCGACTGCCGATCTATGGCTACACCTTC. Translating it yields CASSLARLPIYGYTF.

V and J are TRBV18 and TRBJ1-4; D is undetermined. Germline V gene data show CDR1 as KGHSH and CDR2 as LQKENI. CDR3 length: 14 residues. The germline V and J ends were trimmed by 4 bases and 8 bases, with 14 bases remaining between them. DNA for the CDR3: TGTGCCAGCTCACGAGACAAAGGAAAGGAAAAACTGTTTTTT. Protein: CASSRDKGKEKLFF. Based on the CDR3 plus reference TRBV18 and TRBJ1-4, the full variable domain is NAGVMQNPRHLVRRRGQEARLRCSPMKGHSHVYWYRQLPEEGLKFMVYLQKENIIDESGMPKERFSAEFPKEGPSILRIQQVVRGDSAAYFCASSRDKGKEKLFFGSGTQLSVL.

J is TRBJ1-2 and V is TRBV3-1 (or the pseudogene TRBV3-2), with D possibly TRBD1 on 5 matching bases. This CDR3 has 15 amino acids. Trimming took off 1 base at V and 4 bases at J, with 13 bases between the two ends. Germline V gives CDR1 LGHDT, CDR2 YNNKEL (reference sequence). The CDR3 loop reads CASSQGGGEGYGYTF. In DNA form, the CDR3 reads TGTGCCAGCAGCCAAGGTGGGGGGGAGGGCTATGGCTACACCTTC.

This CDR3 is CASSWTGTEYNEQFF. CDR3 DNA sequence: TGTGCCAGCAGTTGGACCGGGACTGAATACAATGAGCAGTTCTTC. This chain uses TRBV27 with TRBJ2-1, with D possibly being TRBD2 (6 bases). Trimming left V 4 bases short and J 4 bases short, with 14 bases between. This CDR3 contains 15 residues. Per germline, CDR1 MNHEY and CDR2 SMNVEV (reference sequence).

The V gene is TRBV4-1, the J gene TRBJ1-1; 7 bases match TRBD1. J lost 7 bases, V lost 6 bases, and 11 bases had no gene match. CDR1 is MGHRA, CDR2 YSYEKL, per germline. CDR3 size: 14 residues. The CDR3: CASRQGVGTDEAFF. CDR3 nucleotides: TGCGCCAGCAGGCAGGGGGTGGGGACAGATGAAGCTTTCTTT.

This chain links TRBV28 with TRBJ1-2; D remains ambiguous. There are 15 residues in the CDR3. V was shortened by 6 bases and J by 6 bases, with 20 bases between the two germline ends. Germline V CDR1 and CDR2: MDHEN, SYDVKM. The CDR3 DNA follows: TGTGCCAGCAGGCCCACCCAACAGACCCTACATGGCTACACCTTC. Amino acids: CASRPTQQTLHGYTF.

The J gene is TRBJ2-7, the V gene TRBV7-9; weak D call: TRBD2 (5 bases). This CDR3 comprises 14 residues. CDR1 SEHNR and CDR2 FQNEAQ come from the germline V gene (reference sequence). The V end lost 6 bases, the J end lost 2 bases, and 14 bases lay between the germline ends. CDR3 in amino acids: CASSSGSAAYEQYF. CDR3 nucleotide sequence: TGTGCCAGCAGTTCTGGATCAGCGGCCTACGAGCAGTACTTC.

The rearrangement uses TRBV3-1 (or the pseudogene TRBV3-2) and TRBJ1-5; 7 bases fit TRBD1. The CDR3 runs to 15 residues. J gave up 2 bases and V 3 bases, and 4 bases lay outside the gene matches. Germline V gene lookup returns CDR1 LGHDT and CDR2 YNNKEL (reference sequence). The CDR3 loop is CASSQRQGGNQPQHF. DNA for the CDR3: TGTGCCAGCAGCCAGAGGCAGGGGGGCAATCAGCCCCAGCATTTT.

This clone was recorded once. The DNA for the CDR3 is TGTGCCAGCAGCCAAGACATGACAGGGACGACTGGCTACACCTTC. Protein: CASSQDMTGTTGYTF. The J gene is TRBJ1-2, the V gene TRBV4-2, with 7 bases matching TRBD1. Germline V lookup: CDR1 LGHNA, CDR2 YNFKEQ. The CDR3 spans 15 residues. The trim removed 0 bases at V and 7 bases at J, leaving 8 bases unmatched.

CDR3: CASSSRSEWGRAFRNEQFF. For the CDR3, the DNA is TGTGCCAGTAGTTCCCGATCCGAATGGGGGAGGGCCTTTCGAAATGAGCAGTTCTTC. The chain has TRBV19 and TRBJ2-1; TRBD2 agrees at 7 bases. Looked up from germline, CDR1 is LNHDA and CDR2 is SQIVND (reference sequence). V was pared by 5 bases and J by 7 bases, with 23 bases of the junction left unmatched. The CDR3 contains 19 residues. Full variable domain (missing parts from reference TRBV19 and TRBJ2-1): DGGITQSPKYLFRKEGQNVTLSCEQNLNHDAMYWYRQDPGQGLRLIYYSQIVNDFQKGDIAEGYSVSREKKESFPLTVTSAQKNPTAFYLCASSSRSEWGRAFRNEQFFGPGTRLTVL.

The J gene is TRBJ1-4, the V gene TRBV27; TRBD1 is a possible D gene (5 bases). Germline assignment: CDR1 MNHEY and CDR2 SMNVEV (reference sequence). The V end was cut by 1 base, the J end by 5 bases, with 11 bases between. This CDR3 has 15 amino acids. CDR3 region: CASSLLGGMNEKLFF. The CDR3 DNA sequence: TGTGCCAGCAGTTTATTGGGGGGGATGAATGAAAAACTGTTTTTT.

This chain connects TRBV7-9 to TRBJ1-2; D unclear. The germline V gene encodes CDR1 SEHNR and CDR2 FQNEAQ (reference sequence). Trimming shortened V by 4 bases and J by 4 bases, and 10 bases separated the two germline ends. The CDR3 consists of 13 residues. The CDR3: CASSSSSPYGYTF. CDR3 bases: TGTGCCAGCAGCTCATCCAGTCCCTATGGCTACACCTTC.

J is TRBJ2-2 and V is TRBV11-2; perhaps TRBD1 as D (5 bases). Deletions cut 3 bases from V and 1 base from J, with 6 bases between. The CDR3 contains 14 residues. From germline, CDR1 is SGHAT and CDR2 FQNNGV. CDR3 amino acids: CASSLGRNTGELFF. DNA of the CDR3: TGTGCCAGCAGCTTGGGGCGGAACACCGGGGAGCTGTTTTTT.

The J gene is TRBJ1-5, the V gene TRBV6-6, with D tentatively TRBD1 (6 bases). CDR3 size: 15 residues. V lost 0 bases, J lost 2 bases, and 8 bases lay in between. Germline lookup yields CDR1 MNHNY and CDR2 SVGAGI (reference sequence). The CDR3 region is CASSYSQGGNQPQHF. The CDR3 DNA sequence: TGTGCCAGCAGTTACTCACAGGGAGGCAATCAGCCCCAGCATTTT.

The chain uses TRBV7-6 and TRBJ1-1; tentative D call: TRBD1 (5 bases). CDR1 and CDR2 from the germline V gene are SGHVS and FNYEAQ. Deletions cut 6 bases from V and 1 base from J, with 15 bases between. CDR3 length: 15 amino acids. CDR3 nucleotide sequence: TGTGCCAGCAGTGAGTCAGGGAAAGGGAACACTGAAGCTTTCTTT. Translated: CASSESGKGNTEAFF.